This record concerns one T cell receptor beta chain sequence. There is no known antigen for this receptor. No much larger clone exists at a distance of one base, and base qualities are not known. Preparation of the library involved PCR. Sequenced on an Illumina HiSeq 2500. TCR libraries were prepared with molecular barcoding, using unique molecular identifiers to normalize TCRbeta repertoire quantification. The public reads were reanalyzed by TCRdb: fastp trimming at Q25, MiXCR alignment, in-frame beta chains only. A single entry per CDR3 protein holds the most common genes and DNA from its merged rows. This sample gives roughly 500,000 distinct CDR3 sequences in total; approximately 10% of them show up just once. The ten largest clones take up about 2.1% of the sample. The data stem from a study of T-cell reconstitution after alpha-beta-depleted transplantation in children (dated by TCRdb to the mid-2010s). Regarding the research as a whole: Using TCR repertoire profiling, the study followed T-cell immune reconstitution in a quantitative way in children after TCRalphabeta/CD19-depleted allogeneic hematopoietic cell transplantation. Broader findings and caveats from the paper: Over subsequent months, a decline in hyperexpanded clone frequencies was noted, and after one year, T-cell counts and TCRbeta diversity were mostly ascribed to newly produced T cells. The high TCRbeta diversity at day 60 in some patients was ascribed to recipient T cells and intrathymic progenitors that had survived conditioning. Apparently early alphabetaT-cell count recovery about two months after transplant reportedly relied on only several hundred rapidly expanded clones derived from non-depleted graft cells.

V is pared back by 8 bases and J by 1 base, with 11 bases lying between the germline termini. The CDR3 sequence holds 13 residues, the cysteine and phenylalanine included. The read is trimmed to its CDR3 DNA, 39 bases read in frame from base 1. The germline V gene encodes CDR1 MNHNY and CDR2 SVGAGI (reference sequence). Read against the paper, the sample's treatment or condition label means: allogeneic hematopoietic cell transplantation with graft depleted of TCRalphabeta T cells and CD19 B cells. The children who served as transplant recipients had been given grafts of TCRalphabeta/CD19-depleted allogeneic hematopoietic cells.

The V and J genes are TRBV6-6 and TRBJ1-1, with the D gene uncertain. The receptor was derived from a child aged 2 to 10 with inherited bone marrow failure, due to receive a stem cell transplant. Specimen: PBMCs, collected before TCRalphabeta/CD19-depleted stem cell transplant. The bases are TGTGCCAGCGGAACTTGGGGGAACACTGAAGCTTTCTTT. Its amino acids are CASGTWGNTEAFF.